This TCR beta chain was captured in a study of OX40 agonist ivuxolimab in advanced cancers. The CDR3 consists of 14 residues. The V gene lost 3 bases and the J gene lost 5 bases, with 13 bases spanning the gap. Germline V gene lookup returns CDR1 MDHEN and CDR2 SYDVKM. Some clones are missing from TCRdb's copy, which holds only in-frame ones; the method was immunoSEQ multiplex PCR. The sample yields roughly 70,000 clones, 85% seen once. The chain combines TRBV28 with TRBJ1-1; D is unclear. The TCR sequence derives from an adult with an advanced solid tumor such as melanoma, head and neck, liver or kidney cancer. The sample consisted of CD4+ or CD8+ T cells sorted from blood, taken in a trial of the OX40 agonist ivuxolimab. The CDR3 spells CASSLRQARTEAFF. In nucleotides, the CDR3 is TGTGCCAGCAGTTTGAGACAAGCTCGGACTGAAGCTTTCTTT.